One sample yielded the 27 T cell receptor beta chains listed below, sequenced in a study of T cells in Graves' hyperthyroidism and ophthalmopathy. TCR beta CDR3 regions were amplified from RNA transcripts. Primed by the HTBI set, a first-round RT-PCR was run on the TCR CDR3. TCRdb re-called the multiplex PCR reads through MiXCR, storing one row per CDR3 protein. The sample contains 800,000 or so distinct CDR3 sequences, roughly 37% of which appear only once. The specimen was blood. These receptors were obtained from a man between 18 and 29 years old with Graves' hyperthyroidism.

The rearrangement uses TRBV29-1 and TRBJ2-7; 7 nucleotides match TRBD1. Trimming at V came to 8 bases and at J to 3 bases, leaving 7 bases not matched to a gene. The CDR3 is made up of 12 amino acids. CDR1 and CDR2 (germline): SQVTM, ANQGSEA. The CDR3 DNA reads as TGCAGCTTGGGTCCAGGGGGCTACGAGCAGTACTTC. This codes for CSLGPGGYEQYF.

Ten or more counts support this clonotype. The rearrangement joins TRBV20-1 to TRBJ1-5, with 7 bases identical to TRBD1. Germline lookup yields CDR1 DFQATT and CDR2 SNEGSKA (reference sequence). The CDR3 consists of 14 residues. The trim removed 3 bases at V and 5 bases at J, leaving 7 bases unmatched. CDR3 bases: TGCAGTGCTAGGGATCCGGGACAGCATCAGCCCCAGCATTTT. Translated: CSARDPGQHQPQHF.

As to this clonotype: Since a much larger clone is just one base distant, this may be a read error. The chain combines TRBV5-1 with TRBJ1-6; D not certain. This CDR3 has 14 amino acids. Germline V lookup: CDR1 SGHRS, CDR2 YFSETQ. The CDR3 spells CASSFIPGNSPLHF. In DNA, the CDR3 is TGTGCCAGCAGCTTTATTCCGGGTAATTCACCCCTCCACTTT.

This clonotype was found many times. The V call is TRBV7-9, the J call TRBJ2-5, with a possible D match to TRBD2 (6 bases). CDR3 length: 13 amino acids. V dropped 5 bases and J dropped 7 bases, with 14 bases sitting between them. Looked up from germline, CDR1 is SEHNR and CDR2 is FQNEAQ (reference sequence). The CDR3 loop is CASSPELEGTQYF. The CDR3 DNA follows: TGTGCCAGCAGCCCAGAGCTGGAGGGGACCCAGTACTTC.

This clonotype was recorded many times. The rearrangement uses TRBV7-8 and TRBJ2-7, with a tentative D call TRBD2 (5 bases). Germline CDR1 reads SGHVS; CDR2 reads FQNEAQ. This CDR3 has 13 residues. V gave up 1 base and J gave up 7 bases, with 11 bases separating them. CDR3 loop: CASSLERSQEQYF. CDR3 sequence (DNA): TGTGCCAGCAGCTTAGAGCGGAGCCAAGAGCAGTACTTC.

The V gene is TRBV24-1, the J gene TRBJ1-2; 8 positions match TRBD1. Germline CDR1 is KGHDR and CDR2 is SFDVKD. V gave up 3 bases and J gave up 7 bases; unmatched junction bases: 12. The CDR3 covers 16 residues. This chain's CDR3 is CATSDDDGTGGSGYTF. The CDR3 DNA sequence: TGTGCCACCAGTGATGATGACGGTACAGGGGGTAGTGGCTACACCTTC.

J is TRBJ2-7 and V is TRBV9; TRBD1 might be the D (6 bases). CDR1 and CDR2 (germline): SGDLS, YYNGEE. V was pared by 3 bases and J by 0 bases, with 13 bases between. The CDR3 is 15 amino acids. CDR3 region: CASSAGHTTSYEQYF. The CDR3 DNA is TGTGCCAGCAGCGCGGGACACACCACCTCCTACGAGCAGTACTTC.

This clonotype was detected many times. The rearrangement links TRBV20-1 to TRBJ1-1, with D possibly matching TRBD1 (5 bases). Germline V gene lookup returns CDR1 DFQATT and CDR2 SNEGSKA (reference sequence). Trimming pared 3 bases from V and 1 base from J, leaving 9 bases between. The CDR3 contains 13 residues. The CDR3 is CSARGTGNTEAFF. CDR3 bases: TGCAGTGCTAGGGGAACAGGGAACACTGAAGCTTTCTTT.

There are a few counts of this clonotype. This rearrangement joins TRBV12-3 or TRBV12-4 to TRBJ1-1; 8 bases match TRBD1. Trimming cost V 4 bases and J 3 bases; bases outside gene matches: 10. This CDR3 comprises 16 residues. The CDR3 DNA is TGTGCCAGCAGTTACTCGTGGCTGGGACAGGACACTGAAGCTTTCTTT. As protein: CASSYSWLGQDTEAFF.

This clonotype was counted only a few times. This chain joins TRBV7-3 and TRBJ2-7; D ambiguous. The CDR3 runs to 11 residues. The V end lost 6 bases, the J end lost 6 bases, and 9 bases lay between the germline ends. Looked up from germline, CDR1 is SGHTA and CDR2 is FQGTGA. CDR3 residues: CASSENSEQYF. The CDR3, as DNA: TGTGCCAGCAGTGAAAATTCCGAGCAGTACTTC.

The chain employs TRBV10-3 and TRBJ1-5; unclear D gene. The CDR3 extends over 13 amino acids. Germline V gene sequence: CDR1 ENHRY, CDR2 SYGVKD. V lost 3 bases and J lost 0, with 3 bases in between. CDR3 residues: CAISDHSNQPQHF. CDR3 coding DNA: TGTGCCATCAGTGACCATAGCAATCAGCCCCAGCATTTT.

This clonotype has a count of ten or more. The CDR3 DNA is TGTGCCAGCAGCTTCGAGGGACGCGAGCAGTACTTC. It is translated as CASSFEGREQYF. The chain has TRBV7-9 and TRBJ2-7; D may be TRBD1 or TRBD2 (5 bases each). The V end lost 3 bases, the J end lost 6 bases, and 9 bases lay between the germline ends. Germline assignment: CDR1 SEHNR and CDR2 FQNEAQ (reference sequence). This CDR3 is 12 amino acids long. The full variable domain, in which reference TRBV7-9 and TRBJ2-7 provide the parts outside the CDR3, is DTGVSQNPRHKITKRGQNVTFRCDPISEHNRLYWYRQTLGQGPEFLTYFQNEAQLEKSRLLSDRFSAERPKGSFSTLEIQRTEQGDSAMYLCASSFEGREQYFGPGTRLTVT.

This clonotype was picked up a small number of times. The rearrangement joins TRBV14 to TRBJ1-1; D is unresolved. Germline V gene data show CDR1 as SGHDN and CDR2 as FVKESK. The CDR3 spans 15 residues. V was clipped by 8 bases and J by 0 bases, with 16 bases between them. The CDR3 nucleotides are TGTGCCAGCTCCCCCACGACCACGGTGAACACTGAAGCTTTCTTT. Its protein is CASSPTTTVNTEAFF.

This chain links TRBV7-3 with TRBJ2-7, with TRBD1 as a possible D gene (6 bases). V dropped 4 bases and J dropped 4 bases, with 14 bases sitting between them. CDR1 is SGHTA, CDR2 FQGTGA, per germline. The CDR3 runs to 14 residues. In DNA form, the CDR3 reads TGTGCCAGCAGCTCTGGAACAGGGTGGTACGAGCAGTACTTC. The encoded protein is CASSSGTGWYEQYF.

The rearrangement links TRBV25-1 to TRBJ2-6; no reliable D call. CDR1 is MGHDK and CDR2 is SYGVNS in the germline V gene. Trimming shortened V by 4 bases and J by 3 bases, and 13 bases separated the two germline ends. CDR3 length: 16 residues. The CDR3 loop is CASSASKGIGANVLTF. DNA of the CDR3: TGTGCCAGCAGTGCTAGTAAAGGAATTGGGGCCAACGTCCTGACTTTC.

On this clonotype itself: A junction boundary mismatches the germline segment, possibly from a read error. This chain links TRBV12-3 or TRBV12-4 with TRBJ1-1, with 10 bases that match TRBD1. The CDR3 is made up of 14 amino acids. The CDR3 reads CASSSPGTGDEKLF. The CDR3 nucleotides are TGTGCCAGCAGTAGCCCCGGGACAGGGGATGAAAAACTGTTT.

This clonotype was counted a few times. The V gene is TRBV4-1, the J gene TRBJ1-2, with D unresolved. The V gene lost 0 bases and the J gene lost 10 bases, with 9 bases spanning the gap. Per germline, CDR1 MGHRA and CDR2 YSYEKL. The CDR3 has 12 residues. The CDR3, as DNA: TGCGCCAGCAGCCAAGACCAGCGGGACTACACCTTC. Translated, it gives CASSQDQRDYTF.

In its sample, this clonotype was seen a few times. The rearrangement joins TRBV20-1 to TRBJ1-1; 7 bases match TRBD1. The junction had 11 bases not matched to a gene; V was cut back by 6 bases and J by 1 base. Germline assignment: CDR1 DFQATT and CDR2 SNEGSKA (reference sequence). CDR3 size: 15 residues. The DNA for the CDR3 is TGCAGTGCGTCAAAACAGGGGAACCGGAACACTGAAGCTTTCTTT. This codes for CSASKQGNRNTEAFF.

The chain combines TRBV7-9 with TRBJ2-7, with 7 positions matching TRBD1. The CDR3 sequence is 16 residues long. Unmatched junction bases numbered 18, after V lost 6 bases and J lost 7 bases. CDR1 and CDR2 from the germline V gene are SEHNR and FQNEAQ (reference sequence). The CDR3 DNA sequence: TGTGCCAGCAGTCCCCGGTCCGGGACAGTCTCCGAGGAGCAGTACTTC. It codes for CASSPRSGTVSEEQYF.

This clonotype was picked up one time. DNA for the CDR3: TGTGCCAGCTCACCCGACAGGGCTGCACCCCTCCACTTT. Translating gives CASSPDRAAPLHF. The chain employs TRBV25-1 and TRBJ1-6, with TRBD1 identical over 7 bases. Germline V gene sequence: CDR1 MGHDK, CDR2 SYGVNS. V lost 8 bases and J lost 11; bases outside the gene matches: 9. This CDR3 comprises 13 residues.

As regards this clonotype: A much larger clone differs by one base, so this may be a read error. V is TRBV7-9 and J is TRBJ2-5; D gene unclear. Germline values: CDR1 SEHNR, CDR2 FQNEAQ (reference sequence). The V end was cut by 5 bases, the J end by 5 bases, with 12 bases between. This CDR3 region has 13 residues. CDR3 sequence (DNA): TGTGCCAGCAGCCAAAGTCCCGGGGAGACCCAGTACTTC. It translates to CASSQSPGETQYF.

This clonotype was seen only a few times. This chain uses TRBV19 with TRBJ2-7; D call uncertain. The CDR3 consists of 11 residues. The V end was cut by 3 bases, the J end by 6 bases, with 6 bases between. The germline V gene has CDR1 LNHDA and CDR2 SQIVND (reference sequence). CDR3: CASSIPGEQYF. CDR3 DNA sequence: TGTGCCAGTAGTATTCCCGGCGAGCAGTACTTC.

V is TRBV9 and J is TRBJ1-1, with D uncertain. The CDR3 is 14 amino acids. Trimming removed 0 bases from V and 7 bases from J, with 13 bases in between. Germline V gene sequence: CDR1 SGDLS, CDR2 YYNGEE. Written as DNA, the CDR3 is TGTGCCAGCAGCGTAGCCGTCAGCTCCTATGAAGCTTTCTTT. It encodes CASSVAVSSYEAFF.

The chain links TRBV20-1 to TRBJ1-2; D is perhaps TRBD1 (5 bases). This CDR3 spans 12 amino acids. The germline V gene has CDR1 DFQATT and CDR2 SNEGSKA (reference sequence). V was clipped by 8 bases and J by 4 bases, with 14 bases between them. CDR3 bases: TGCAGTTCCCTCGTGGGGGGCTATGGCTACACCTTC. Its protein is CSSLVGGYGYTF.

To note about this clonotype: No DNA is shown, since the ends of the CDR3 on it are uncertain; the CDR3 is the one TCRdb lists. CDR3 residues: CASSIYLCSVDANGELFF. The V and J genes are TRBV5-1 and TRBJ2-2. The CDR3 extends over 18 residues, inclusive of both ends. Per the germline V gene, CDR1 is SGHRS and CDR2 is YFSETQ.

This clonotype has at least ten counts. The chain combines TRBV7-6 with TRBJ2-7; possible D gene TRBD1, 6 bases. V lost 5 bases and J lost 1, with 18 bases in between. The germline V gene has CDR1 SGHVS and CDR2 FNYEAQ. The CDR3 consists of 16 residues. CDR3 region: CASSATYGTNSYEQYF. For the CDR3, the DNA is TGTGCCAGCAGCGCCACATACGGGACAAATTCCTACGAGCAGTACTTC. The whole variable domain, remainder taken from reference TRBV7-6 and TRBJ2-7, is GAGVSQSPRYKVTKRGQDVALRCDPISGHVSLYWYRQALGQGPEFLTYFNYEAQQDKSGLPNDRFSAERPEGSISTLTIQRTEQRDSAMYRCASSATYGTNSYEQYFGPGTRLTVT.

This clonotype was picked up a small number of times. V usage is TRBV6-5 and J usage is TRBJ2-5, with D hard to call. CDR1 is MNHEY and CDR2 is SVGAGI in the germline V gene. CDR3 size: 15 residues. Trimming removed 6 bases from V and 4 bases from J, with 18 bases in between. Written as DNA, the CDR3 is TGTGCCAGCAGATCCTACAGTACTGTCCCAGAGACCCAGTACTTC. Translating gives CASRSYSTVPETQYF.